These 12 T cell receptor beta chains were all obtained from the same sample, sequenced in a study of cytomegalovirus exposure and HLA in healthy donors. PCR was performed using 60 Vbeta and 13 Jbeta primers. Assay used: immunoSEQ multiplex PCR; TCRdb lists only in-frame clones, some missing. Of about 260,000 clones in the sample, approximately 84% were seen once. The specimen was PBMCs. These receptors originate from a middle-aged woman in good health and CMV-seropositive.

The chain has TRBV7-9 and TRBJ2-5, with TRBD2 matching over 9 bases. This CDR3 has 17 residues. Trimming removed 3 bases from V and 5 bases from J; junction bases left unmatched: 13. In germline, CDR1 is SEHNR, CDR2 FQNEAQ (reference sequence). The CDR3 protein is CASSFPVLAGAVETQYF. CDR3 nucleotide sequence: TGTGCCAGCAGCTTTCCGGTGTTAGCGGGAGCTGTGGAGACCCAGTACTTC.

V gene TRBV4-3 combines with J gene TRBJ1-4; maybe TRBD1 (6 bases). The CDR3 is 18 residues long. V was pared by 0 bases and J by 7 bases, with 21 bases between. Germline V CDR1 and CDR2: LGHNA, YSLEER. This CDR3 reads CASSQDLPRGITSEKLFF. The CDR3 region has the DNA TGCGCCAGCAGCCAAGATTTGCCCAGGGGAATTACAAGTGAAAAACTGTTTTTT.

J is TRBJ1-2 and V is TRBV27, with D possibly TRBD1 on 6 matching bases. Germline V gene data show CDR1 as MNHEY and CDR2 as SMNVEV (reference sequence). V lost 5 bases and J lost 1, with 14 bases in between. This CDR3 region has 15 residues. The CDR3 is CASSGSGQDNYGYTF. The CDR3 DNA sequence: TGTGCCAGCAGTGGCTCGGGACAAGATAACTATGGCTACACCTTC.

This chain links TRBV19 with TRBJ2-3; 10 positions agree with TRBD2. CDR1 LNHDA and CDR2 SQIVND come from the germline V gene (reference sequence). V shed 8 bases, J shed 4 bases, and the junction held 9 bases outside the gene matches. CDR3 length: 15 amino acids. The CDR3 region is CASGTSASLADTQYF. The DNA of the CDR3 is TGTGCCAGTGGGACTAGCGCCTCGCTTGCAGATACGCAGTATTTT.

The rearrangement uses TRBV28 and TRBJ1-2; 7 positions match TRBD1. CDR1 is MDHEN, CDR2 SYDVKM, per germline. After removal of 5 bases from V and 4 bases from J, the junction contained 7 bases not matched to a gene. This CDR3 is 14 amino acids long. Written as DNA, the CDR3 is TGTGCCAGCAGTCTAGGGACAGCCACCTATGGCTACACCTTC. Protein product: CASSLGTATYGYTF.

The rearrangement joins TRBV7-2 to TRBJ2-5; 7 nucleotides match TRBD1. Germline V lookup: CDR1 SGHTA, CDR2 FQGNSA. CDR3 size: 14 residues. The V gene end was trimmed by 5 bases and the J gene end by 1 base; junction bases not matched to a gene: 4. The CDR3 here is CASSPGQAQETQYF. For the CDR3, the DNA is TGTGCCAGCAGCCCTGGACAGGCCCAAGAGACCCAGTACTTC.

The CDR3: CASSLVQGSWGYTF. The CDR3 region has the DNA TGTGCCAGCAGTTTAGTCCAGGGCAGCTGGGGCTACACCTTC. The chain combines TRBV28 with TRBJ1-2, with D perhaps matching TRBD1 (5 bases). CDR1 and CDR2 (germline): MDHEN, SYDVKM. The CDR3 spans 14 residues. The V end lost 2 bases, the J end lost 8 bases, and 15 bases lay between the germline ends.

The chain has TRBV7-8 and TRBJ2-7; D is uncertain. The V and J ends lost 0 bases and 3 bases respectively, with 9 bases between them. Germline CDR1 reads SGHVS; CDR2 reads FQNEAQ. The length of the CDR3 is 14 residues. The CDR3 region has the DNA TGTGCCAGCAGCTTAGCGGGCAGAAACTACGAGCAGTACTTC. Encoded protein: CASSLAGRNYEQYF.

The chain recombines TRBV7-2 with TRBJ2-3, with a tentative D call TRBD2 (6 bases). There are 16 residues in the CDR3. In germline, CDR1 is SGHTA, CDR2 FQGNSA. Trimming stripped 5 bases from V and 0 bases from J, with 15 bases between. The CDR3 nucleotides are TGTGCCAGCAGCCCCCGTGAGCGGGCTAGCACAGATACGCAGTATTTT. Translation: CASSPRERASTDTQYF. Full variable domain (outside the CDR3, taken from reference TRBV7-2 and TRBJ2-3): GAGVSQSPSNKVTEKGKDVELRCDPISGHTALYWYRQSLGQGLEFLIYFQGNSAPDKSGLPSDRFSAERTGGSVSTLTIQRTQQEDSAVYLCASSPRERASTDTQYFGPGTRLTVL.

The V gene is TRBV4-2, the J gene TRBJ2-3, with 9 bases matching TRBD2. Trimming took 3 bases from V and 3 from J; bases not matched to a gene: 10. Germline CDR1 LGHNA, CDR2 YNFKEQ. This CDR3 comprises 17 residues. This CDR3 is CASSHPGRREGTDTQYF. CDR3 sequence (DNA): TGTGCCAGCAGCCACCCCGGTAGGCGGGAGGGGACAGATACGCAGTATTTT.

The sample holds one count of this clone. The chain uses TRBV27 and TRBJ1-5, with 8 bases that match TRBD1. V shed 5 bases, J shed 6 bases, and the junction held 3 bases outside the gene matches. Germline values: CDR1 MNHEY, CDR2 SMNVEV (reference sequence). This CDR3 is built from 13 residues. The CDR3 loop reads CASSPGQGQPQHF. The CDR3 DNA is TGTGCCAGCAGTCCAGGACAGGGTCAGCCCCAGCATTTT.

The chain joins TRBV10-3 to TRBJ2-2; a weak D match, TRBD1 (6 bases). The CDR3 extends over 14 amino acids. V lost 7 bases to trimming and J lost 4 bases, with 13 bases between them. CDR1 ENHRY and CDR2 SYGVKD come from the germline V gene. The CDR3 DNA is TGTGCCATCACCCGGGACACCTCCACCGGGGAGCTGTTTTTT. Its protein product is CAITRDTSTGELFF.